A selection of T cell receptor beta chains follows, all from one sample in a study of blood T cell repertoires in COVID-19. TCRdb's copy holds only in-frame clones and misses some; the assay was immunoSEQ multiplex PCR. The table includes 150,000 to 200,000 clones, 87% detected once. The sequenced sample was PBMCs or T cells enriched from blood (not recorded which). The receptors shown here come from a woman aged 25-40 years who had recovered from COVID-19. The CDR3 runs from the conserved cysteine through the conserved F or W. The order of the fields is V gene, D gene, J gene, CDR3 protein. The D gene is left open where the match is weak.

V: TRBV2
D: .
J: TRBJ2-1
CDR3: CASRARLYNEQFF

V: TRBV5-6
D: TRBD1
J: TRBJ1-4
CDR3: CASSPGTGLEKLFF

V: TRBV7-3
D: .
J: TRBJ2-5
CDR3: CASSSAGSETQYF

V: TRBV2
D: TRBD2
J: TRBJ2-1
CDR3: CATGQLAEYNEQFF

V: TRBV9
D: .
J: TRBJ1-5
CDR3: CASSVAGGPGQPQHF

V: TRBV5-1
D: .
J: TRBJ1-1
CDR3: CASRGGPVRNTEAFF

V: TRBV6-5
D: TRBD1
J: TRBJ2-7
CDR3: CASREGTGPYEQYF

V: TRBV7-3
D: .
J: TRBJ2-5
CDR3: CASSLVGGLQETQYF

V: TRBV27
D: .
J: TRBJ2-1
CDR3: CASSPILATGYNEQFF

V: TRBV28
D: .
J: TRBJ1-2
CDR3: CASSLRPADGYTF

V: TRBV2
D: .
J: TRBJ2-1
CDR3: CASRREPGYNEQFF

V: TRBV28
D: .
J: TRBJ1-5
CDR3: CASRGGAEYSNQPQHF

V: TRBV18
D: TRBD1
J: TRBJ1-5
CDR3: CASSIGTGNQPQHF